One T cell receptor (beta chain) is described in this entry. The data originate from a study of blood T cell repertoires in COVID-19. In the study overall: Samples representing acute and convalescent COVID-19 were sourced from the United States, Italy and Spain. Nucleic acid was either cDNA or gDNA, and it came from T cells, B-cell-depleted T cells, or PBMCs.

The germline V gene encodes CDR1 SGHTA and CDR2 FQGNSA. V shed 3 bases and J shed 1 base, with 10 bases lying between them. This CDR3 has 14 residues. Original analysis: It was from reference gene primer amplification that nucleated cell counts were estimated. Only in-frame clones appear in the TCRdb table, and some are missing; sequencing was by immunoSEQ multiplex PCR. For V, J and clone size, that table is used; D and trimming come from the DNA. In the table there are 240,000 or so clones, 81% of which are singletons. The chain combines TRBV7-2 with TRBJ2-7; TRBD2 is a possible D gene (5 bases). Sequenced sample: peripheral blood. This clonotype originated in a woman aged 80 or over with COVID-19, enrolled during active disease. Written as DNA, the CDR3 is TGTGCCAGCAGCTTTTCGCGGGTATCCTACGAGCAGTACTTC. This encodes CASSFSRVSYEQYF.